Each of the 10 T cell receptor beta chains below was sequenced from the same sample in a study of radiotherapy plus CTLA-4 blockade in lung cancer. Produced via immunoSEQ multiplex PCR; TCRdb's table is partial and in-frame only. Of 80,000 to 100,000 clones in the sample, about 91% were seen once. Source: peripheral blood, taken from a patient treated with radiotherapy plus ipilimumab. These receptors came from a human donor with non-small cell lung cancer that progressed on radiotherapy plus ipilimumab.

The chain combines TRBV18 with TRBJ2-2; no definite D call. This CDR3 is built from 13 residues. Germline V gene lookup returns CDR1 KGHSH and CDR2 LQKENI. V lost 5 bases and J 1 base, leaving 5 bases between the germline ends. CDR3 region: CASSFGNTGELFF. The CDR3 bases are TGTGCCAGCTCATTTGGGAACACCGGGGAGCTGTTTTTT.

V gene TRBV5-4 combines with J gene TRBJ2-7; 9 nucleotides agree with TRBD2. The V and J ends lost 2 bases and 2 bases, in that order; junction bases with no gene match: 2. The CDR3 sequence is 14 residues long. CDR1 SGHNT and CDR2 YYREEE come from the germline V gene (reference sequence). The CDR3: CASSFRGRAYEQYF. The CDR3 coding sequence is TGTGCCAGCAGCTTTCGCGGGAGGGCCTACGAGCAGTACTTC.

V usage is TRBV7-3 and J usage is TRBJ1-1; the D is unclear. This CDR3 spans 13 amino acids. Germline V gene sequence: CDR1 SGHTA, CDR2 FQGTGA. The ends were cut back, 5 bases at V and 0 bases at J, with 7 bases in the middle. Here the CDR3 reads CASSPHMNTEAFF. CDR3 in DNA: TGTGCCAGCAGCCCTCACATGAACACTGAAGCTTTCTTT.

This chain joins TRBV7-9 and TRBJ2-2, with 7 bases that match TRBD2. This CDR3 comprises 17 residues. Losses at the gene ends were 3 bases for V and 2 bases for J; bases not matched to a gene: 9. In germline, CDR1 is SEHNR, CDR2 FQNEAQ (reference sequence). The CDR3 sequence: CASSFPQAGLNTGELFF. Written as DNA, the CDR3 is TGTGCCAGCAGCTTTCCTCAAGCGGGATTAAACACCGGGGAGCTGTTTTTT.

The J gene is TRBJ1-5, the V gene TRBV6-1, with 7 bases fitting TRBD1. Germline CDR1 MNHNS, CDR2 SASEGT. The CDR3 length is 14 residues. With 6 bases clipped from V and 3 bases from J, the junction kept 5 bases outside the gene matches. The CDR3 here is CASRSTGNNQPQHF. CDR3 bases: TGTGCCAGCAGGTCGACAGGGAACAATCAGCCCCAGCATTTT.

The J gene is TRBJ1-2, the V gene TRBV6-1; 10 bases map to TRBD1. The trim removed 9 bases at V and 8 bases at J, leaving 9 bases unmatched. The CDR3 runs 13 residues. The V gene's germline CDR1 is MNHNS and CDR2 SASEGT. The CDR3 DNA is TGTGCCAGTCGGGACAGGGGCGCGGAGGGCTACACCTTC. Protein product: CASRDRGAEGYTF.

The J gene is TRBJ1-1, the V gene TRBV5-1, with 7 bases identical to TRBD1. There are 14 residues in the CDR3. V lost 2 bases to trimming and J lost 7 bases; unmatched junction nucleotides: 8. Germline CDR1 reads SGHRS; CDR2 reads YFSETQ. The DNA for the CDR3 is TGCGCCAGCAGCTTAGGGGGGACAGTCTTTGAAGCTTTCTTT. Translation: CASSLGGTVFEAFF.

This sequence joins TRBV9 and TRBJ2-2, with a tentative D call TRBD2 (5 bases). V lost 0 bases, J lost 3 bases, and 18 bases lay in between. The CDR3 totals 18 residues. Looked up from germline, CDR1 is SGDLS and CDR2 is YYNGEE. CDR3 loop: CASSVELGSLRDTGELFF. The CDR3 nucleotides are TGTGCCAGCAGCGTAGAACTTGGGAGTCTTAGAGACACCGGGGAGCTGTTTTTT.

This chain joins TRBV6-6 and TRBJ1-2, with 8 bases aligning to TRBD1. Losses at the gene ends were 10 bases for V and 5 bases for J; bases not matched to a gene: 6. CDR1 is MNHNY and CDR2 is SVGAGI in the germline V gene (reference sequence). The CDR3 length is 12 residues. The CDR3 protein is CATGQGFYGYTF. CDR3 coding DNA: TGTGCCACCGGACAGGGTTTTTATGGCTACACCTTC.

V is TRBV10-2 and J is TRBJ2-1; D possibly matches TRBD1 or TRBD2 (6 bases each). This CDR3 is 13 amino acids long. V lost 0 bases and J lost 8, with 8 bases in between. Germline V gives CDR1 WSHSY, CDR2 SAAADI. The CDR3 DNA is TGCGCCAGCAGTGAGTCGGGGGGCCATGAGCAGTTCTTC. Its protein product is CASSESGGHEQFF.